This is a list of T cell receptor beta chains from one sample in a study of vaccination and CD4 T cells after COVID-19. TCRdb reprocessed the PCR reads via MiXCR and lists one record per CDR3 protein. Of some 4,400 distinct CDR3 sequences listed, approximately 47% are singletons. Antigens of these TCRs are unknown. Specimen: CD4+ T cells from blood, cultured in vitro. All receptors derive from a human donor who had recovered from COVID-19. The CDR3 runs from the conserved cysteine through the conserved F or W. A D gene is named only where the DNA matches it firmly. Only some rows state a clone size, as once, few, many or a class for expanded clones.

NA	TRBJ2-5	15	TRBV6-4	few	CASSDTGGPQETQYF	TGTGCCAGCAGTGACACCGGGGGGCCCCAAGAGACCCAGTACTTC
NA	TRBJ1-1	10	TRBV27	NA	CASSEIEAFF	TGTGCCAGCAGTGAAATTGAAGCTTTCTTT
NA	TRBJ1-5	13	TRBV25-1	NA	CASSDRGDQPQHF	TGTGCCAGCAGTGACCGGGGGGATCAGCCCCAGCATTTT
NA	TRBJ1-1	12	TRBV27	few	CASRKTNTEAFF	TGTGCCAGCAGGAAGACCAACACTGAAGCTTTCTTT
TRBD1	TRBJ1-3	16	TRBV7-6	NA	CASSPTGGSSGNTIYF	TGTGCCAGCAGCCCGACAGGGGGGAGCTCTGGAAACACCATATATTTT
TRBD1	TRBJ2-2	15	TRBV4-1	few	CASSQGYRGRGELFF	TGCGCCAGCAGCCAGGGCTACAGGGGGCGGGGGGAGCTGTTTTTT
TRBD1	TRBJ2-4	17	TRBV6-5	NA	CASSYSGTGRAKNIQYF	TGTGCCAGCAGTTACTCCGGGACAGGGCGCGCCAAAAACATTCAGTACTTC
TRBD1	TRBJ2-3	14	TRBV6-5	NA	CASSYDRVPDTQYF	TGTGCCAGCAGTTACGACAGGGTACCAGATACGCAGTATTTT
NA	TRBJ2-1	15	TRBV4-2	NA	CASSQDWVSLNGQFF	TGTGCCAGCAGCCAAGATTGGGTGTCCCTCAACGGGCAGTTCTTC
TRBD1	TRBJ1-2	16	TRBV6-1	NA	CASSQPGTGGRYGYTF	TGTGCCAGCAGTCAACCCGGGACAGGGGGCCGGTATGGCTACACCTTC
NA	TRBJ2-6	19	TRBV7-5	once	CISVPEAEPGELGANVLTF	NA
NA	TRBJ2-1	15	TRBV15	few	CATSSWTRGDNEQFF	TGTGCCACCAGCAGCTGGACTAGGGGGGACAATGAGCAGTTCTTC
NA	TRBJ2-2	16	TRBV14	NA	CASSHAGLANTGELFF	TGTGCCAGCAGCCACGCCGGGCTGGCGAACACCGGGGAGCTGTTTTTT
TRBD2	TRBJ2-2	15	TRBV7-2	NA	CASRGGTSGYGELFF	TGTGCCAGCAGGGGGGGGACTAGCGGTTACGGGGAGCTGTTTTTT
TRBD1	TRBJ2-6	14	TRBV6-1	NA	CASSTGGGANVLTF	TGTGCCAGCAGTACAGGGGGTGGGGCCAACGTCCTGACTTTC
NA	TRBJ1-5	16	TRBV2	NA	CASRAQVLSSNQPQHF	TGTGCCAGCAGAGCTCAGGTTTTATCTAGCAATCAGCCCCAGCATTTT
NA	TRBJ1-4	15	TRBV20-1	NA	CSARDLRTTNEKLFF	TGCAGTGCTAGAGACCTACGCACAACTAATGAAAAACTGTTTTTT
TRBD1	TRBJ2-3	14	TRBV27	NA	CASSSKTGSDTQYF	TGTGCCAGCAGTAGCAAGACAGGGTCAGATACGCAGTATTTT
NA	TRBJ1-2	13	TRBV5-6	NA	CASSLRPNGGYTF	TGTGCCAGCAGCTTGAGGCCAAACGGGGGCTACACCTTC
NA	TRBJ1-2	12	TRBV19	NA	CATQTDTYGYTF	TGTGCCACCCAGACTGATACCTATGGCTACACCTTC
NA	TRBJ2-3	14	TRBV20-1	NA	CSARDIRGSDTQYF	TGCAGTGCAAGGGACATTCGTGGGTCAGATACGCAGTATTTT
NA	TRBJ2-2	14	TRBV6-1	few	CASRRGPNTGELFF	TGTGCCAGCAGGCGGGGCCCGAACACCGGGGAGCTGTTTTTT
NA	TRBJ2-3	15	TRBV24-1	NA	CATSDTTDRTDTQYF	TGTGCCACCAGTGATACGACTGACCGCACAGATACGCAGTATTTT
NA	TRBJ1-1	13	TRBV7-2	NA	CACGVNLNTEAFF	TGTGCTTGCGGTGTCAACCTGAACACTGAAGCTTTCTTT
TRBD2	TRBJ2-3	15	TRBV7-3	few	CASSFGTSDTDTQYF	TGTGCCAGCAGCTTTGGGACTAGCGACACAGATACGCAGTATTTT
NA	TRBJ2-7	16	TRBV6-1	NA	CASSGQNRQGSYEQYF	TGTGCCAGCAGTGGACAAAATAGGCAGGGTTCCTACGAGCAGTACTTC
TRBD1	TRBJ2-2	14	TRBV2	NA	CASSSRDSTGELFF	TGTGCCAGCAGTTCCCGGGACAGTACCGGGGAGCTGTTTTTT
NA	TRBJ1-1	15	TRBV19	NA	CASTSTGTPNTEAFF	TGTGCCAGTACGTCCACCGGGACACCTAACACTGAAGCTTTCTTT
TRBD2	TRBJ2-1	14	TRBV5-1	once	CASSPEGREGEQFF	TGCGCCAGCAGCCCCGAGGGGCGGGAGGGTGAGCAGTTCTTC
TRBD1	TRBJ1-2	15	TRBV24-1	NA	CATSDSGTGLSGYTF	TGTGCCACCAGTGACTCCGGGACAGGGTTGAGTGGCTACACCTTC
NA	TRBJ2-6	16	TRBV6-2/TRBV6-3	NA	CASSSTIRSGANVLTF	TGTGCCAGCAGTTCCACCATCCGCTCTGGGGCCAACGTCCTGACTTTC
TRBD1	TRBJ2-2	17	TRBV11-3	NA	CASTPGGQVGDTGELFF	TGTGCCAGCACCCCAGGGGGACAGGTCGGTGACACCGGGGAGCTGTTTTTT
NA	TRBJ2-7	12	TRBV30	NA	CAWSVMDHEQYF	TGTGCCTGGAGTGTAATGGACCACGAGCAGTACTTC
TRBD1	TRBJ1-2	11	TRBV10-3	NA	CAMGTGIGYTF	TGTGCCATGGGGACAGGGATTGGCTACACCTTC
NA	TRBJ1-1	16	TRBV7-9	few	CASSLTKTGRSTEAFF	TGTGCCAGCAGCTTAACCAAAACCGGAAGGAGCACTGAAGCTTTCTTT
NA	TRBJ1-1	14	TRBV7-3	NA	CASSPGMGLTEAFF	TGTGCCAGCAGCCCCGGCATGGGGCTAACTGAAGCTTTCTTT
NA	TRBJ1-2	16	TRBV20-1	NA	CSADPIGTRGVYGYTF	TGCAGTGCTGATCCCATAGGGACCCGGGGGGTTTATGGCTACACCTTC
TRBD1	TRBJ1-2	15	TRBV6-5	once	CASSYSTGGVYGYTF	TGTGCCAGCAGTTACTCAACAGGGGGTGTCTATGGCTACACCTTC
NA	TRBJ2-5	15	TRBV19	NA	CASSWRTAAEGTQYF	TGTGCCAGTAGTTGGAGGACAGCCGCCGAAGGGACCCAGTACTTC
TRBD1	TRBJ2-6	17	TRBV6-5	NA	CASSYPGRGLGANVLTF	TGTGCCAGCAGTTACCCGGGCAGGGGGCTTGGGGCCAACGTCCTGACTTTC
NA	TRBJ2-3	15	TRBV7-2	few	CASSLSSFSTDTQYF	TGTGCCAGCAGCTTAAGTAGTTTCAGCACAGATACGCAGTATTTT
TRBD2	TRBJ2-5	17	TRBV6-5	few	CASSYSISGGDKETQYF	TGTGCCAGCAGTTACTCGATAAGCGGGGGGGACAAAGAGACCCAGTACTTC
NA	TRBJ2-2	14	TRBV2	once	CASSWYGYTGELFF	TGTGCCAGCAGCTGGTATGGATACACCGGGGAGCTGTTTTTT
NA	TRBJ2-3	15	TRBV27	few	CASSFSIISTDTQYF	TGTGCCAGCAGTTTTTCAATAATTAGCACAGATACGCAGTATTTT
NA	TRBJ2-1	13	TRBV10-3	NA	CAISGGLSNEQFF	TGTGCCATCAGTGGGGGACTCAGCAATGAGCAGTTCTTC
NA	TRBJ1-2	12	TRBV6-1	NA	CASSEREYGYTF	TGTGCCAGCAGTGAACGCGAGTATGGCTACACCTTC
NA	TRBJ2-1	12	TRBV7-9	NA	CASSLIIGGWVF	TGTGCCAGCAGCTTAATAATTGGGGGGTGGGTCTTC
NA	TRBJ2-5	15	TRBV20-1	NA	CSAYVPAGYQETQYF	TGCAGTGCGTACGTGCCTGCGGGGTACCAAGAGACCCAGTACTTC
NA	TRBJ2-2	15	TRBV20-1	NA	CSASGAGQWTGELFF	TGCAGTGCTAGTGGAGCAGGGCAGTGGACCGGGGAGCTGTTTTTT
TRBD2	TRBJ2-7	13	TRBV2	NA	CASRVIAGGEQYF	TGTGCCAGCCGAGTGATAGCGGGGGGAGAGCAGTACTTC
NA	TRBJ1-2	13	TRBV6-5	large	CASSYWGGSGYTF	TGTGCCAGCAGTTATTGGGGGGGCTCTGGCTACACCTTC
NA	TRBJ2-3	14	TRBV5-4	NA	CASSLVAHTDTQYF	TGTGCCAGCAGCTTGGTTGCCCACACAGATACGCAGTATTTT
TRBD2	TRBJ2-5	16	TRBV4-1	few	CASSQGLAEYQETQYF	TGCGCCAGCAGCCAAGGACTAGCGGAGTACCAAGAGACCCAGTACTTC
NA	TRBJ1-2	14	TRBV20-1	large	CSARVPPDVYGYTF	TGCAGTGCTAGAGTACCACCGGACGTCTATGGCTACACCTTC
NA	TRBJ2-3	13	TRBV20-1	NA	CTAQTPSTDTQYF	TGCACCGCACAGACGCCTAGCACAGATACGCAGTATTTT
NA	TRBJ2-5	15	TRBV10-3	NA	CAISASGLFQETQYF	TGTGCCATCAGTGCCAGCGGGCTTTTTCAAGAGACCCAGTACTTC
NA	TRBJ2-4	14	TRBV20-1	NA	CSVGGLLDKNIQYF	TGCAGTGTGGGGGGCCTGTTGGACAAAAACATTCAGTACTTC
TRBD1	TRBJ2-7	14	TRBV24-1	few	CATSGTGDPYEQYF	TGTGCCACCAGCGGGACAGGGGATCCCTACGAGCAGTACTTC
TRBD2	TRBJ2-5	16	TRBV4-3	NA	CASSRTWGLAEETQYF	TGCGCCAGCAGCCGAACCTGGGGACTAGCGGAAGAGACCCAGTACTTC